The 8 T cell receptor beta chains given below trace back to one sample, sequenced in a study of graft-versus-host responses after intestinal transplantation. The antigens for these receptors are not known. TCRdb's table, derived via immunoSEQ multiplex PCR, lists solely in-frame clones and lacks some. The repertoire holds some 70,000 clones, with around 87% as singletons. The sample was unstimulated CD8+ T cells sorted from spleen or lymph node cells, taken before transplant. The source of these receptors is a human donor who was the organ donor for an intestinal transplant.

This rearrangement joins TRBV2 to TRBJ2-7, with TRBD1 matching 7 bases. Germline CDR1 SNHLY, CDR2 FYNNEI. CDR3 length: 14 amino acids. The V segment lost 5 bases and the J segment 7 bases; nucleotides outside the gene matches: 11. Here the CDR3 reads CASSSNTGAWEQYF. The CDR3 coding sequence is TGTGCCAGCAGTTCCAACACAGGGGCCTGGGAGCAGTACTTC.

This clone was detected only a few times. The sample contains more than one DNA sequence encoding this CDR3. The chain links TRBV7-6 to TRBJ2-3, with 10 positions matching TRBD1. This CDR3 is 15 amino acids long. With 3 bases clipped from V and 1 base from J, the junction kept 1 base outside the gene matches. Germline V gene sequence: CDR1 SGHVS, CDR2 FNYEAQ. CDR3 in amino acids: CASSFGTGGTDTQYF. CDR3 bases: TGTGCCAGCAGCTTCGGGACAGGGGGCACAGATACGCAGTATTTT.

CDR3: CASSRGTVGPNTEAFF. The DNA for the CDR3 is TGTGCCAGCAGCAGGGGGACAGTGGGCCCGAACACTGAAGCTTTCTTT. This rearrangement joins TRBV5-4 to TRBJ1-1; the match to TRBD1 covers 7 bases. The CDR3 runs to 16 residues. After removal of 4 bases from V and 1 base from J, the junction contained 10 bases not matched to a gene. Germline assignment: CDR1 SGHNT and CDR2 YYREEE (reference sequence).

The chain recombines TRBV7-9 with TRBJ2-5; D is possibly TRBD1 or TRBD2 (6 bases each). The V end was cut by 5 bases, the J end by 4 bases, with 17 bases between. CDR3 size: 15 residues. Germline V gives CDR1 SEHNR, CDR2 FQNEAQ (reference sequence). In nucleotides, the CDR3 is TGTGCCAGCAGCCTACCGGGGGCAGGAGGAGAGACCCAGTACTTC. Its translation is CASSLPGAGGETQYF.

The chain uses TRBV5-6 and TRBJ1-1; no definite D call. V lost 2 bases and J 6 bases, leaving 11 bases between the germline ends. The CDR3 runs to 13 residues. CDR1 and CDR2 (germline): SGHDT, YYEEEE. In nucleotides, the CDR3 is TGTGCCAGCAGCTTTGCGGGTAAGGCTGAAGCTTTCTTT. It codes for CASSFAGKAEAFF.

This clone is a singleton in its sample. The chain uses TRBV27 and TRBJ1-4; 7 bases fit TRBD1. This CDR3 has 14 amino acids. Germline V lookup: CDR1 MNHEY, CDR2 SMNVEV (reference sequence). The trim removed 2 bases at V and 7 bases at J, leaving 4 bases unmatched. CDR3 coding DNA: TGTGCCAGCAGTTTAGGGCAGGGGGGTGAAAAACTGTTTTTT. Amino acids: CASSLGQGGEKLFF.

This sequence joins TRBV27 and TRBJ2-2, with TRBD1 matching over 8 bases. The V gene's germline CDR1 is MNHEY and CDR2 SMNVEV (reference sequence). Trimming removed 5 bases from V and 7 bases from J; junction bases left unmatched: 12. The CDR3 has 16 amino acids. This CDR3 is CASSTLQGGENGELFF. DNA of the CDR3: TGTGCCAGCAGTACCCTACAGGGGGGAGAAAACGGGGAGCTGTTTTTT.

The chain links TRBV9 to TRBJ2-1, with 11 bases fitting TRBD2. The CDR3 sequence is 19 residues long. CDR1 and CDR2 (germline): SGDLS, YYNGEE. V shed 2 bases, J shed 7 bases, and the junction held 17 bases outside the gene matches. DNA of the CDR3: TGTGCCAGCAGCGTCACTAGCGGGGGAAGCGCCCCGGGGTATAATGAGCAGTTCTTC. It codes for CASSVTSGGSAPGYNEQFF.